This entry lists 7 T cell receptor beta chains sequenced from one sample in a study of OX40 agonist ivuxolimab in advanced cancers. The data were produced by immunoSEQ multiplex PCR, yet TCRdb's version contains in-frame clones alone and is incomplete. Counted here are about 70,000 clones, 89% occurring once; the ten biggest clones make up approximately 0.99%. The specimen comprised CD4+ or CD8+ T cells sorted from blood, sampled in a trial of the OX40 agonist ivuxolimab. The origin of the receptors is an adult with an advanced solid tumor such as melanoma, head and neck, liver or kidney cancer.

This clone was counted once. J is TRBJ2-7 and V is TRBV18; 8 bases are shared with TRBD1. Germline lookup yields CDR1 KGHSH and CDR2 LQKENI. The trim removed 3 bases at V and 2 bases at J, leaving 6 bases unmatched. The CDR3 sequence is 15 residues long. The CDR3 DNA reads TGTGCCAGCTCACCCGGACAGGGAGGAACCTACGAGCAGTACTTC. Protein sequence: CASSPGQGGTYEQYF. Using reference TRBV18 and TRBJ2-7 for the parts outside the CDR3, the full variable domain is NAGVMQNPRHLVRRRGQEARLRCSPMKGHSHVYWYRQLPEEGLKFMVYLQKENIIDESGMPKERFSAEFPKEGPSILRIQQVVRGDSAAYFCASSPGQGGTYEQYFGPGTRLTVT.

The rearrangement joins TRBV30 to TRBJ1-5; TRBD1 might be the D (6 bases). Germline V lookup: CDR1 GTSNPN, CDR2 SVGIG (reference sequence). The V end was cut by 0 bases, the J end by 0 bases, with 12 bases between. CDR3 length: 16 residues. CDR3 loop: CAWSVRGAGSNQPQHF. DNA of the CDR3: TGTGCCTGGAGTGTTAGGGGGGCCGGTAGCAATCAGCCCCAGCATTTT. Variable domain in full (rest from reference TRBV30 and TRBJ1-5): SQTIHQWPATLVQPVGSPLSLECTVEGTSNPNLYWYRQAAGRGLQLLFYSVGIGQISSEVPQNLSASRPQDRQFILSSKKLLLSDSGFYLCAWSVRGAGSNQPQHFGDGTRLSIL.

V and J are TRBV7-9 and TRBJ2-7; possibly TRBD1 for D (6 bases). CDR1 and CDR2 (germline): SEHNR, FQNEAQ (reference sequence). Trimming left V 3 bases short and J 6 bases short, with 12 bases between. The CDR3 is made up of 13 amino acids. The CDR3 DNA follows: TGTGCCAGCAGCTTCCAGGGGAAGGGCGAGCAGTACTTC. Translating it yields CASSFQGKGEQYF.

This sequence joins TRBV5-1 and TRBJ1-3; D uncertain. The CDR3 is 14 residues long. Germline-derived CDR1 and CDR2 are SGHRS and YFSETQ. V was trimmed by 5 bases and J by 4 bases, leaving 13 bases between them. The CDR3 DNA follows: TGCGCCAGCAGTCAGCTCGCCGGCGGAAACACCATATATTTT. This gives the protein CASSQLAGGNTIYF.

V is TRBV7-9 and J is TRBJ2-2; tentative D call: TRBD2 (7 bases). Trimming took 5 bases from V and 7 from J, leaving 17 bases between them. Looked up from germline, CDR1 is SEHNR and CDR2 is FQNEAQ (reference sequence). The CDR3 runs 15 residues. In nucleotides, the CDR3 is TGTGCCAGCAGCACCGGGACACGCGGGGGCGGGGAGCTGTTTTTT. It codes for CASSTGTRGGGELFF.

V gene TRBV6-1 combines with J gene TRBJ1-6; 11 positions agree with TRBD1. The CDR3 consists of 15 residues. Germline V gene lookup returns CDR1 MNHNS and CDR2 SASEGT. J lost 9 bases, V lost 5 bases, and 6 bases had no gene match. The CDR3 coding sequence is TGTGCCAGCAGTCAGGGGACAGGGGGGGTTTCACCCCTCCACTTT. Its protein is CASSQGTGGVSPLHF.

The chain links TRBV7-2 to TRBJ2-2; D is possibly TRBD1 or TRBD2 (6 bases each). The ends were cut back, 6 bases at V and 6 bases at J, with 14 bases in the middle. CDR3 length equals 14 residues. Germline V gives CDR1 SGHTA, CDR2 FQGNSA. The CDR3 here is CASRLGGSSGELFF. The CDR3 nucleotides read TGTGCCAGCAGACTAGGGGGGAGCTCCGGGGAGCTGTTTTTT.